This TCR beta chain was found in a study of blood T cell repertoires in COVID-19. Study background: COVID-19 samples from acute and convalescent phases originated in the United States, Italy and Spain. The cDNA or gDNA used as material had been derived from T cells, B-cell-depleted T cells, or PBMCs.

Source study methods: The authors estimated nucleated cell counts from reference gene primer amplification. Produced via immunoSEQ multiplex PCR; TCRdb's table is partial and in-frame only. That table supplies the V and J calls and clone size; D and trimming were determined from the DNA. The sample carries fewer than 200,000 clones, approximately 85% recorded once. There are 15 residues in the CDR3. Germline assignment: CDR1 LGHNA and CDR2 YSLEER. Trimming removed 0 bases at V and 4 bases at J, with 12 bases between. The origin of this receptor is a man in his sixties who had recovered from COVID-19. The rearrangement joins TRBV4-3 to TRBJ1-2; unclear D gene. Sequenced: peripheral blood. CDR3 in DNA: TGCGCCAGCAGCCAAGATCGGAACGAGGTCTATGGCTACACCTTC. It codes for CASSQDRNEVYGYTF.